One T cell receptor beta chain is described in this entry. Its antigen is not identified. These data are taken from a study of T cell repertoires in cytomegalovirus infection. Across the whole study: Evidence of both CMV infection and a matching HLA type came from public TCR beta signatures. Study results and caveats: The cumulative frequency of public TCR beta families identified carriers of CMV plus the relevant HLA. HLA-C-restricted CMV clonotypes gave the most frequent clonotype in two of eight donors.

From the reads, TCRdb called clonotypes with MiXCR, one entry per CDR3 protein. The sample carries 200,000 to 250,000 distinct CDR3 sequences, around 40% recorded once. Unmatched junction bases numbered 5, after V lost 1 base and J lost 3 bases. CDR1 and CDR2 from the germline V gene are LGHNA and YNFKEQ. The CDR3 consists of 15 residues. The rearrangement joins TRBV4-2 to TRBJ2-7; 8 positions agree with TRBD2. The sequence derives from a human donor in good health (CMV status not recorded). Some clones in this sample may be carry-over from other donors' samples. Sequencing used CD8+ T cells from cultured PBMCs, obtained from culture after CMV antigen stimulation. CDR3 DNA: TGTGCCAGCAGCCAAGTGGGGACTAGACACTACGAGCAGTACTTC. The encoded protein is CASSQVGTRHYEQYF.